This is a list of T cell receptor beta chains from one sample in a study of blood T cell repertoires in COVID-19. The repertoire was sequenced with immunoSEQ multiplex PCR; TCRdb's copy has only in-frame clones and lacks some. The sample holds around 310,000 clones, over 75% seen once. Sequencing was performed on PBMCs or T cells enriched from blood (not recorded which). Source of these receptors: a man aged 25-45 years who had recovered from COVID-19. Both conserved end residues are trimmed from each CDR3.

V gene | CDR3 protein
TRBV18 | ASSPRDRGTYNEQF
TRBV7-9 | ASSSNQQGETYNEQF
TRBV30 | AWSSVTSYEQY
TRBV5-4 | ASSPLAGGHTDTQY
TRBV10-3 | AITLRGAGEYNEQF
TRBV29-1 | SVEGGGTDTQY
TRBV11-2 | ASSLGRSYNEQF
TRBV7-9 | ASSPGTSGGTDTQY
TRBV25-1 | ASSEYGQDTQY
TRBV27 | ASSRTLRGPSYEQY
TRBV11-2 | ASSTRPGGLNNEQF
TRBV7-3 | ASSLRQDSYEQY
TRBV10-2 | ASSPGAGELF
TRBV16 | ASSQYRAGNTIY
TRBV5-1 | ASSSLTGEDTQY
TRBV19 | ASSLRTADEQY
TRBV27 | ASSTLVAGETQY
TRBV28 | ASRDRGLHTEAF
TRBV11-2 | ASSWTGGLTEAF
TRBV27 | ASRRGIRTDTQY
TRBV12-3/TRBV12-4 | ASRLRQVSPLH
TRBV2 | ASRGQGAGYGNQPQH
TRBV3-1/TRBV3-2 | ASSQDTGSYNEQF
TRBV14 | ASSRAQGEKLF
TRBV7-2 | ASSLWSYNEQF
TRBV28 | ASSFVGVMNTEAF
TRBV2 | ASSSPTGGAYEQY
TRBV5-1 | ASGTGVGGTDTQY
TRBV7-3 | ASSQTGLGTDTQY
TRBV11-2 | ASSAWDRGSETQY
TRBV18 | ASSPGMTGGFQPQH
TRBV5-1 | ASSLQGAWGEQY
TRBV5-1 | ASSLTMDRALAGELF
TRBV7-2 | ASSFGLAGGETQY
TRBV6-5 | ASTAGVGYGYT
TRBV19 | ASTPRTSGVSQRTGELF
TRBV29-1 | SVDRTGGFETQY
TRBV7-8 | ASSLELAGSTDTQY